The clone carrying this T cell receptor beta chain has only a few counts. Amplified TCR beta CDR3 regions came from RNA transcripts. During a first-round RT-PCR of the TCR CDR3, the HTBI primer set was used. MiXCR, applied by TCRdb to the multiplex PCR reads, yields one record per CDR3 protein. The data show about 400,000 distinct CDR3 sequences, under 15% seen once. These data belong to a study of T cells in Graves' hyperthyroidism and ophthalmopathy. V lost 6 bases and J lost 3; bases outside the gene matches: 7. This CDR3 contains 16 residues. Germline assignment: CDR1 KGHSH and CDR2 LQKENI. This TCR was sampled from a woman aged 30 to 39 with Graves' hyperthyroidism. The V call is TRBV18, the J call TRBJ1-6; 8 nucleotides line up with TRBD1. The specimen sequenced was blood. CDR3 DNA: TGTGCCAGCTCGGAGGGGACAGGTGACTATAATTCACCCCTCCACTTT. As protein: CASSEGTGDYNSPLHF. The full variable domain, in which reference TRBV18 and TRBJ1-6 provide the parts outside the CDR3, is NAGVMQNPRHLVRRRGQEARLRCSPMKGHSHVYWYRQLPEEGLKFMVYLQKENIIDESGMPKERFSAEFPKEGPSILRIQQVVRGDSAAYFCASSEGTGDYNSPLHFGNGTRLTVT.